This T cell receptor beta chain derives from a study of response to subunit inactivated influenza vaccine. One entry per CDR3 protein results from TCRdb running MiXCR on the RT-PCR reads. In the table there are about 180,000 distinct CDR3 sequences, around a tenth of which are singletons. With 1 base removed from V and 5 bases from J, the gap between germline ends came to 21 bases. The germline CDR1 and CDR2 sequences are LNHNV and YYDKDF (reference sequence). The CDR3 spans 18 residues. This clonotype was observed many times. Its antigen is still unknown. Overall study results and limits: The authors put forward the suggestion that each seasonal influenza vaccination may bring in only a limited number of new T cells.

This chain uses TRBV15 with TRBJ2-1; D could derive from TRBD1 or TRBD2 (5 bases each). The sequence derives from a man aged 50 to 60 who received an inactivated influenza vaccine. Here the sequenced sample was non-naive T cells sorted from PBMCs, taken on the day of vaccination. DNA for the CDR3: TGTGCCACCAGCAGAGTGGGGGAACTAAGACGGAGGAACAATGAGCAGTTCTTC. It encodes CATSRVGELRRRNNEQFF. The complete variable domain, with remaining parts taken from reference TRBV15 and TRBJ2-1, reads DAMVIQNPRYQVTQFGKPVTLSCSQTLNHNVMYWYQQKSSQAPKLLFHYYDKDFNNEADTPDNFQSRRPNTSFCFLDIRSPGLGDTAMYLCATSRVGELRRRNNEQFFGPGTRLTVL.